This T cell receptor beta chain was recorded in a study of blood T cells in healthy people across ages. Looking at the study overall: Per every two T cells, about one barcoded beta molecule was captured by template switching.

Together with a sample-barcoded 5' primer, a J-beta primer mix was included in a second PCR lasting about 7 to 12 cycles. A template-switch adaptor with 12 random nucleotides tagged each cDNA molecule. TCRdb recomputed calls from the 5' RACE reads with MiXCR, one row per CDR3 protein. The sample lists roughly 550,000 distinct CDR3 sequences, about 25% occurring once. Germline CDR1 PRHDT, CDR2 FYEKMQ (reference sequence). The CDR3 is made up of 16 amino acids. V lost 2 bases and J 0 bases, leaving 11 bases between the germline ends. In regard to this clonotype: Its specificity is unknown.

Study-wide findings and caveats: The study regarded diversity estimates from one million T cells as underestimates.

This sample was shared with a second study, whose subject was T cells of mothers and their children.

This TCR came from a boy between 10 and 17 years old in good health. Sequences were obtained from blood. V usage is TRBV13 and J usage is TRBJ2-1; TRBD2 might be the D (6 bases). This CDR3 is CASSLWGENSYNEQFF. The CDR3 bases are TGTGCCAGCAGCTTATGGGGGGAAAACTCCTACAATGAGCAGTTCTTC.